This TCR beta chain is from a study of vaccination and CD4 T cells after COVID-19. For this clonotype: What it binds is not known.

Germline-derived CDR1 and CDR2 are SGHNT and YYREEE (reference sequence). This CDR3 has 15 residues. Trimming shortened V by 2 bases and J by 9 bases, and 20 bases separated the two germline ends. Specified treatment: roughly ten-day PBMC culture with coronavirus spike peptide pools or control peptides (ViraFEST assay). The study sequenced cultured CD4+ T cell DNA using the Oncomine TCR Beta short-read assay. In TCRdb, the PCR reads were re-called with MiXCR into one record per CDR3 protein. This table holds fewer than 18,000 distinct CDR3 sequences, under 60% found once. This receptor was identified in a human donor who had recovered from COVID-19. The rearrangement links TRBV5-4 to TRBJ1-2, with D perhaps matching TRBD1 (6 bases). Material for sequencing was CD4+ T cells from blood, cultured in vitro. The CDR3: CASSLQLQGPTSYTF. In DNA, the CDR3 is TGTGCCAGCAGCTTACAATTACAGGGACCCACGAGCTACACCTTC.